This T cell receptor (beta chain) was sequenced during a study of identical twins. General study results and limits: Model-predicted out-of-frame TCR alpha sharing fell below observed values in monozygotic twins.

From the 5' RACE reads, TCRdb called clonotypes with MiXCR, one entry per CDR3 protein. The data show about 250,000 distinct CDR3 sequences, with about an eighth seen just once and under 9.5% held by the top ten. To note about this clonotype: What it recognizes is unknown.

The CDR3 loop spans 16 amino acids. The junction had 9 bases not matched to a gene; V was cut back by 4 bases and J by 2 bases. The germline CDR1 and CDR2 sequences are SGHDN and FVKESK. This sequence joins TRBV14 and TRBJ2-7; TRBD1 agrees at 9 bases. This receptor was taken from a woman between 18 and 29 years old in good health. The sequenced material came from memory (CD45RO+) T cells sorted from blood. In DNA form, the CDR3 reads TGTGCCAGCAGCCCATCTACCGGGACAGGGACCTACGAGCAGTACTTC. This sequence encodes CASSPSTGTGTYEQYF.